The rows below give T cell receptor beta chains drawn from one sample of a study of control samples from healthy donors and cancer patients. Assay: immunoSEQ multiplex PCR; the TCRdb copy retains only in-frame clones and omits some. The sample includes around 140,000 clones, 94% of them seen just once. Sequencing was performed on blood. The origin of the receptors is a man aged 35-49 years in good health. Each CDR3 is given with its conserved first and last residue. The D gene is left open where the match is weak. The size of a clone is reported for some rows only, either as once, few or many, or as a class for expanded clones.

>.|.|TRBV9|TRBJ2-1
CASSVGPGLGNEQFF
TGTGCCAGCAGCGTAGGTCCGGGTCTTGGAAATGAGCAGTTCTTC
>TRBD1|.|TRBV24-1|TRBJ1-2
CATSDRRTGEEGYTF
TGTGCCACCAGTGATAGGCGGACAGGGGAGGAGGGCTACACCTTC
>.|.|TRBV7-9|TRBJ1-1
CASSLAMAGTEAFF
TGTGCCAGCAGCTTAGCGATGGCAGGCACTGAAGCTTTCTTT
>.|.|TRBV28|TRBJ1-2
CASSGTRGGYTF
TGTGCCAGCAGCGGGACCAGAGGTGGCTACACCTTC
>.|.|TRBV18|TRBJ2-2
CASSSSAGELFF
TGTGCCAGCTCCAGCTCGGCCGGGGAGCTGTTTTTT
>TRBD2|.|TRBV9|TRBJ2-7
CASSVGGSGYEQYF
TGTGCCAGCAGCGTAGGCGGGAGTGGCTACGAGCAGTACTTC
>TRBD1|.|TRBV11-2|TRBJ2-7
CASRRWGTGSYEQYF
TGTGCCAGCAGAAGGTGGGGGACAGGCTCCTACGAGCAGTACTTC
>.|.|TRBV18|TRBJ2-2
CASSPWTENTGELFF
TGTGCCAGCTCACCCTGGACAGAGAACACCGGGGAGCTGTTTTTT
>.|.|TRBV11-2|TRBJ2-7
CASSLVPYEQYF
TGTGCCAGCAGCTTAGTTCCTTACGAGCAGTACTTC
>.|.|TRBV7-9|TRBJ1-2
CASSPGGGVYGYTF
TGTGCCAGCAGCCCCGGGGGAGGGGTCTACGGCTACACCTTC
>.|.|TRBV7-9|TRBJ2-7
CASSLVLSEQYF
TGTGCCAGCAGCTTAGTTTTATCCGAGCAGTACTTC
>.|.|TRBV5-6|TRBJ2-7
CASRKPGRGYEQYF
TGTGCCAGCAGGAAACCCGGGAGAGGCTACGAGCAGTACTTC
>TRBD1|.|TRBV19|TRBJ1-1
CASSPDRGLSTEAFF
TGTGCCAGTAGTCCCGACAGGGGGCTGAGCACTGAAGCTTTCTTT
>.|.|TRBV4-3|TRBJ2-6
CASSQDMGGGANVLTF
TGCGCCAGCAGCCAAGATATGGGAGGTGGGGCCAACGTCCTGACTTTC
>TRBD2|.|TRBV24-1|TRBJ2-2
CATSEHQRGANTGELFF
TGTGCCACCAGTGAGCACCAGCGGGGGGCGAACACCGGGGAGCTGTTTTTT
>.|.|TRBV10-2|TRBJ1-5
CASSDVGAGQPQHF
TGCGCCAGCAGTGACGTCGGGGCTGGACAGCCCCAGCATTTT
>.|.|TRBV6-2/TRBV6-3|TRBJ1-1
CASSYKGAEAFF
TGTGCCAGCAGTTACAAGGGTGCTGAAGCTTTCTTT
>TRBD1|.|TRBV12-3/TRBV12-4|TRBJ2-7
CASSWGTGHQYF
TGTGCCAGCAGTTGGGGGACAGGCCACCAGTACTTC
>.|.|TRBV5-4|TRBJ1-6
CASSPSRGFNSPLHF
TGTGCCAGCAGCCCCAGTCGGGGGTTTAATTCACCCCTCCACTTT
>.|.|TRBV5-1|TRBJ1-4
CASSFSNTQEKLFF
TGCGCCAGCAGCTTTTCGAACACGCAAGAAAAACTGTTTTTT
>.|.|TRBV6-5|TRBJ1-5
CASSPQGPNQPQHF
TGTGCCAGCAGTCCCCAGGGACCCAATCAGCCCCAGCATTTT
>.|.|TRBV15|TRBJ1-2
CATRSSGIANYGYTF
TGTGCCACCAGGAGCTCAGGGATAGCTAACTATGGCTACACCTTC
>.|.|TRBV3-1/TRBV3-2|TRBJ1-1
CASSQRDVGTEAFF
TGTGCCAGCAGCCAACGCGATGTAGGGACTGAAGCTTTCTTT
>.|.|TRBV5-4|TRBJ2-5
CASSSAGTAQETQYF
TGTGCCAGCAGCTCCGCGGGGACAGCTCAAGAGACCCAGTACTTC
>.|.|TRBV28|TRBJ1-5
CASTPGSSWNQPQHF
TGTGCCAGCACCCCGGGGAGTTCTTGGAATCAGCCCCAGCATTTT
>.|.|TRBV5-8|TRBJ1-5
CASSLPGLRGNQPQHF
TGTGCCAGCAGCTTGCCTGGGCTCAGGGGCAATCAGCCCCAGCATTTT
>.|once|TRBV11-2|TRBJ2-5
CASSPHVGQETQYF
TGTGCCAGCAGCCCCCATGTTGGCCAAGAGACCCAGTACTTC
>.|.|TRBV6-5|TRBJ1-4
CASLGGGGSEKLFF
TGTGCCAGTTTGGGGGGGGGCGGGAGTGAAAAACTGTTTTTT
>TRBD1|once|TRBV7-9|TRBJ1-1
CASSRLQGMNTEAFF
TGTGCCAGCAGCCGATTACAGGGGATGAACACTGAAGCTTTCTTT
>.|.|TRBV6-5|TRBJ1-4
CASSYSGAKKLFF
TGTGCCAGCAGTTACTCGGGGGCCAAAAAACTGTTTTTT
>.|.|TRBV6-4|TRBJ2-1
CASSTGADNEQFF
TGTGCCAGCAGTACGGGGGCGGACAATGAGCAGTTCTTC
>.|few|TRBV11-2|TRBJ1-4
CASSLGGQTNEKLFF
TGTGCCAGCAGCTTAGGGGGCCAAACTAATGAAAAACTGTTTTTT
>.|once|TRBV4-2|TRBJ1-5
CASSPPPGQRPQHF
TGTGCCAGCAGCCCCCCGCCGGGGCAGCGGCCCCAGCATTTT
>TRBD2|once|TRBV6-6|TRBJ2-5
CASRGRMSGGQETQYF
TGTGCCAGCAGGGGGAGGATGAGCGGGGGCCAAGAGACCCAGTACTTC
>.|.|TRBV20-1|TRBJ2-3
CSARSVDTQYF
TGCAGTGCTAGATCTGTAGATACGCAGTATTTT
>.|.|TRBV30|TRBJ1-5
CAWSKGGNQPQHF
TGTGCCTGGAGTAAAGGGGGCAATCAGCCCCAGCATTTT
>.|.|TRBV5-4|TRBJ1-1
CASSFRENTEAFF
TGTGCCAGCAGCTTCCGGGAGAACACTGAAGCTTTCTTT
>.|.|TRBV4-1|TRBJ2-7
CASSQAVSFSSYEQYF
TGCGCCAGCAGCCAAGCTGTCAGTTTTAGCTCCTACGAGCAGTACTTC
>TRBD1|.|TRBV9|TRBJ1-2
CASSDPRRRGPEGYTF
TGTGCCAGCAGCGACCCGAGGAGGAGGGGGCCCGAGGGCTACACCTTC
>TRBD2|.|TRBV19|TRBJ2-1
CASSNRFLAGDNEQFF
TGTGCCAGTAGTAATAGGTTTTTAGCGGGTGACAATGAGCAGTTCTTC
>.|.|TRBV28|TRBJ2-2
CASRGSRSGELFF
TGTGCCAGCCGGGGTAGCCGGTCCGGGGAGCTGTTTTTT